This T cell receptor (beta chain) comes out of a study of shared clonotypes between healthy human individuals. In the study overall: Each donor's CD4 naive and CD4 memory cells filled three plates apiece, CD8 naive two, and CD8 memory one.

Germline loops: CDR1 SQVTM, CDR2 ANQGSEA. V was cut by 1 base and J by 2 bases, with 18 bases left in between. This CDR3 region has 17 residues. Under the authors' procedure: Junction-only sequences without quality scores came from ImmunoSEQ, so filtering differed. Profiled with immunoSEQ multiplex PCR; TCRdb holds only in-frame clones, not every one. That table gives V, J and clone size, and the DNA gave D and trimming. The table has about 1.9 million clones, approximately 92% seen once. Positively selected for CCR7, the CD45RO-negative cells used as naive CD8 cells excluded terminally differentiated effector memory CD45RA+ cells. None of the donors, who were healthy HIV-negative adults, had recently had acute infections or vaccinations.

This TCR came from a man between 18 and 35 years old in good health. Some clones in this sample may be carry-over from other donors' samples. Material for sequencing was naive CD8+ T cells from PBMCs. This chain joins TRBV29-1 and TRBJ2-1; D possibly matches TRBD1 or TRBD2 (5 bases each). The CDR3 is CSVEGGVGFGAYNEQFF. CDR3 nucleotide sequence: TGCAGCGTTGAAGGAGGGGTAGGATTCGGCGCCTACAATGAGCAGTTCTTC.